Listed here are 10 T cell receptor beta chains from one sample, sequenced in a study of blood T cell repertoires in COVID-19. Assay: immunoSEQ multiplex PCR; the TCRdb copy retains only in-frame clones and omits some. The data show about 210,000 clones, 65% to 85% seen once. The sequenced sample consisted of PBMCs or T cells enriched from blood (not recorded which). The receptors stem from a man aged 30 to 45 with acute COVID-19.

Worth noting for this clone: At one of its ends the junction is not consistent with the germline gene, which may arise from a read error. This rearrangement joins TRBV3-1 (or the pseudogene TRBV3-2) to TRBJ1-1; TRBD1 matches 7 bases. Germline V lookup: CDR1 LGHDT, CDR2 YNNKEL (reference sequence). The CDR3 sequence is 15 residues long. CDR3 in amino acids: CASSQGVAGGTEAFF. For the CDR3, the DNA is TGTGCCAGCAGTCAAGGGGTCGCAGGGGGCACTGAAGCTTTCTTT.

This clone was seen only once. The chain joins TRBV25-1 to TRBJ1-1; D not certain. This CDR3 spans 12 amino acids. The V gene lost 6 bases and the J gene lost 2 bases, with 7 bases spanning the gap. CDR1 and CDR2 from the germline V gene are MGHDK and SYGVNS. The CDR3 nucleotides are TGTGCCAGCAGAGAGGCTAACACTGAAGCTTTCTTT. It is translated as CASREANTEAFF.

This chain connects TRBV27 to TRBJ2-7; D may be TRBD2 (6 bases). Between the trimmed V and J ends, which lost 4 bases and 3 bases, there was a span of 16 bases. CDR3 length: 15 residues. The V gene's germline CDR1 is MNHEY and CDR2 SMNVEV (reference sequence). The CDR3 DNA follows: TGTGCCAGCAGTTCCCGTGATAGCGGAAACTACGAGCAGTACTTC. It is translated as CASSSRDSGNYEQYF.

The V and J genes are TRBV11-2 and TRBJ2-3, with 9 bases fitting TRBD2. J lost 3 bases, V lost 6 bases, and 16 bases had no gene match. Germline V gene data show CDR1 as SGHAT and CDR2 as FQNNGV. The CDR3 sequence is 18 residues long. The DNA for the CDR3 is TGTGCCAGCAGTTCCGGGACTAGCTTTGGGGGGAGAACAGATACGCAGTATTTT. Translation gives CASSSGTSFGGRTDTQYF.

This clone was seen once. The V gene is TRBV9, the J gene TRBJ2-7, with no clear D. The ends were cut back, 0 bases at V and 2 bases at J, with 6 bases in the middle. This CDR3 contains 13 residues. Germline CDR1 reads SGDLS; CDR2 reads YYNGEE. CDR3 sequence reads: CASSVGSTYEQYF. The CDR3 DNA reads TGTGCCAGCAGCGTAGGGAGTACCTACGAGCAGTACTTC.

The V and J genes are TRBV2 and TRBJ1-3; perhaps TRBD1 as D (6 bases). CDR1 SNHLY and CDR2 FYNNEI come from the germline V gene. Trimming pared 9 bases from V and 2 bases from J, leaving 14 bases between. This CDR3 comprises 14 residues. DNA of the CDR3: TGTGCCAGTGTAACAGGGACTACTGGAAACACCATATATTTT. Protein sequence: CASVTGTTGNTIYF. Supplemented by reference TRBV2 and TRBJ1-3, the full variable domain reads EPEVTQTPSHQVTQMGQEVILRCVPISNHLYFYWYRQILGQKVEFLVSFYNNEISEKSEIFDDQFSVERPDGSNFTLKIRSTKLEDSAMYFCASVTGTTGNTIYFGEGSWLTVV.

V and J are TRBV3-1 (or the pseudogene TRBV3-2) and TRBJ1-6, with D hard to call. The CDR3 has 15 residues. The germline gives CDR1 LGHDT, CDR2 YNNKEL (reference sequence). Trimming removed 0 bases at V and 5 bases at J, with 8 bases between. The DNA of the CDR3 is TGTGCCAGCAGCCAAGATTGGGGAGATAATTCACCCCTCCACTTT. Its protein is CASSQDWGDNSPLHF.

The CDR3 nucleotides read TGTGCCAGCAGCTTTATCGACTCTTGGGGCACAGATACGCAGTATTTT. Its translation is CASSFIDSWGTDTQYF. The V call is TRBV5-4, the J call TRBJ2-3; D remains ambiguous. The CDR3 contains 16 residues. Trimming cost V 2 bases and J 1 base, with 14 bases left between them. In germline, CDR1 is SGHNT, CDR2 YYREEE (reference sequence). Variable domain in full (rest from reference TRBV5-4 and TRBJ2-3): ETGVTQSPTHLIKTRGQQVTLRCSSQSGHNTVSWYQQALGQGPQFIFQYYREEENGRGNFPPRFSGLQFPNYSSELNVNALELDDSALYLCASSFIDSWGTDTQYFGPGTRLTVL.

The gene calls are TRBV12-3 or TRBV12-4 and TRBJ1-3; unclear D gene. V lost 3 bases, J lost 8 bases, and 11 bases lay in between. The CDR3 covers 13 residues. The CDR3: CASSFGSADTIYF. As DNA, the CDR3 is TGTGCCAGCAGTTTTGGCTCAGCGGACACCATATATTTT.

The chain recombines TRBV7-5 with TRBJ2-1; TRBD1, the D gene given by the table, was not confirmed from the DNA. TRBV7-5 has pseudogene status. The CDR3 loop spans 16 amino acids. The CDR3: CVRSLKWDRVYNEQFF. The DNA for the CDR3 is TGTGTCAGAAGCTTGAAGTGGGACAGGGTGTACAATGAGCAGTTCTTC.